The T cell receptor beta chain described here comes from a study of identical twins. This clonotype came up once. No antigen is known for it. V was pared by 5 bases and J by 0 bases, with 8 bases of the junction left unmatched. CDR1 is KGHDR and CDR2 is SFDVKD in the germline V gene. The CDR3 totals 17 residues. TCRdb recomputed calls from the 5' RACE reads with MiXCR, one row per CDR3 protein. The sample holds 1.5 million to 2 million distinct CDR3 sequences; more than 30% are singletons and the top ten take about 0.3%. Study-level findings and limits: Zero-insertion findings could be partly confounded by invariant cells (MAIT and iNKT cells).

The V gene is TRBV24-1, the J gene TRBJ2-3; 9 bases map to TRBD2. Sequenced: cord blood. The TCR originated in a newborn girl in good health. The DNA of the CDR3 is TGTGCCACCAGTGCGGAAGCGGGAGGTAGGAGCACAGATACGCAGTATTTT. Its translation is CATSAEAGGRSTDTQYF.